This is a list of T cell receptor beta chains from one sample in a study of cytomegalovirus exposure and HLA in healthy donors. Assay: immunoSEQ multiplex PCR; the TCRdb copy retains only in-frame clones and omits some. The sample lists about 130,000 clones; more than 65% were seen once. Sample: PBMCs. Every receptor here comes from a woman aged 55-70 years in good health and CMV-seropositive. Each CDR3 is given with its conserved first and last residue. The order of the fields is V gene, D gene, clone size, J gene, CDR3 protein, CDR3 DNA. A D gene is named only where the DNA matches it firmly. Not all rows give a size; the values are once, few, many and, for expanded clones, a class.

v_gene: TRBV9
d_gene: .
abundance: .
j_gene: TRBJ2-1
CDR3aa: CASSVEWQGEQFF
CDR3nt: TGTGCCAGCAGCGTAGAATGGCAGGGGGAGCAGTTCTTC

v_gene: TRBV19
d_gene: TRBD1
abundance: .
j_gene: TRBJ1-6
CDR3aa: CASSAGTDNSPLHF
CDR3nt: TGTGCCAGTAGTGCGGGGACAGATAATTCACCCCTCCACTTT

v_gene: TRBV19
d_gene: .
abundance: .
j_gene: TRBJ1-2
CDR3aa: CASSLPDRANYGYTF
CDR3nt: TGTGCCAGTAGCCTACCGGACAGAGCGAACTATGGCTACACCTTC

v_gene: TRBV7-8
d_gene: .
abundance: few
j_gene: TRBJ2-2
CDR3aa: CASSLGTFVTGELFF
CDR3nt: TGTGCCAGCAGCTTAGGGACATTTGTCACCGGGGAGCTGTTTTTT

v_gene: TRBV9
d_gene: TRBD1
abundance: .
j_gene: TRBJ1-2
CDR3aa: CASSVGDSYNYGYTF
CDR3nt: TGTGCCAGCAGCGTTGGGGACAGTTATAACTATGGCTACACCTTC

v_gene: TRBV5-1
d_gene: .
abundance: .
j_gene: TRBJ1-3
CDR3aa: CASSYTGTRDSGNTIYF
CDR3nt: TGCGCCAGCAGCTATACCGGGACACGAGACTCTGGAAACACCATATATTTT

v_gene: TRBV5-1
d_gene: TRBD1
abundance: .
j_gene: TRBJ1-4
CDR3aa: CASSSLDRGGEKLFF
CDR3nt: TGCGCCAGCAGCTCACTAGACAGGGGGGGTGAAAAACTGTTTTTT

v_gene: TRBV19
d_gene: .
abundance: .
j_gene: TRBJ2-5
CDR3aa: CASRSLVAGARETQYF
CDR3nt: TGTGCCAGTAGGTCGCTGGTTGCGGGGGCACGGGAGACCCAGTACTTC

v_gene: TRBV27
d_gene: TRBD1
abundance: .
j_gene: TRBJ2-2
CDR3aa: CATTPRGSGVNGELFF
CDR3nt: TGTGCCACCACCCCCAGGGGGTCAGGGGTTAACGGGGAGCTGTTTTTT

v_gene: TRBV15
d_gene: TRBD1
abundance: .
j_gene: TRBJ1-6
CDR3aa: CATSSGQAHSPLHF
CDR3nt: TGTGCCACCAGCAGTGGACAGGCCCATTCACCCCTCCACTTT

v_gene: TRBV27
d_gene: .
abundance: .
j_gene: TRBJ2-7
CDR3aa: CASSPPQGKISYEQYF
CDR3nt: TGTGCCAGCAGTCCCCCTCAGGGTAAGATCTCCTACGAGCAGTACTTC

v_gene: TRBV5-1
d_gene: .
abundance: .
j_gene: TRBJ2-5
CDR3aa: CASSPQQVGETQYF
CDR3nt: TGCGCCAGCAGCCCTCAACAGGTCGGAGAGACCCAGTACTTC

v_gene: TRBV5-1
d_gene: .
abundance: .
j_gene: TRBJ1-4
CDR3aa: CASSLRQGNEKLFF
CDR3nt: TGCGCCAGCAGCTTGAGGCAGGGTAATGAAAAACTGTTTTTT

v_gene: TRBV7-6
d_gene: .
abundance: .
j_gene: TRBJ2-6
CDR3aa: CASSLGGSGANVLTF
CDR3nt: TGTGCCAGCAGCTTAGGAGGCTCTGGGGCCAACGTCCTGACTTTC

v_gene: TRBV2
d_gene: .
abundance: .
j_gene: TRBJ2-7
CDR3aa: CASNGGFYEQYF
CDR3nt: TGTGCCAGCAATGGAGGATTCTACGAGCAGTACTTC

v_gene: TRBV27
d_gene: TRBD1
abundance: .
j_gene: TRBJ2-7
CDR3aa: CASSFGQGPEEQYF
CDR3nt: TGTGCCAGCAGTTTCGGACAGGGGCCCGAGGAGCAGTACTTC

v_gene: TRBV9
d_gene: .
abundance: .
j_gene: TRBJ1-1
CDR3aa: CASSVGAGTEAFF
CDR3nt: TGTGCCAGCAGCGTGGGGGCGGGCACTGAAGCTTTCTTT

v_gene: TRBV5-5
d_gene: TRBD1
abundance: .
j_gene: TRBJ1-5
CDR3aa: CASSSTGKDQPQHF
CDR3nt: TGTGCCAGCAGCTCGACAGGGAAAGATCAGCCCCAGCATTTT

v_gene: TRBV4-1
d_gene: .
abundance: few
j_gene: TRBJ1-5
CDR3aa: CASSQEGGAVGNQPQHF
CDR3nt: TGCGCCAGCAGCCAAGAAGGCGGGGCTGTGGGCAATCAGCCCCAGCATTTT

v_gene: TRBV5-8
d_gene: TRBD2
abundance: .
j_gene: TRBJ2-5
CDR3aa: CASSSGLAGETQYF
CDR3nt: TGTGCCAGCAGCTCGGGACTAGCCGGGGAGACCCAGTACTTC

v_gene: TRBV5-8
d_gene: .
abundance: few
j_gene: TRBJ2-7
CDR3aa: CASIWSEQYF
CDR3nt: TGTGCCAGCATTTGGAGCGAGCAGTACTTC

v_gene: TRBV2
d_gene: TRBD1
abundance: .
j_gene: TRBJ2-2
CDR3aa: CASSRDSANTGELFF
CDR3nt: TGTGCCAGCAGTAGGGACAGTGCGAACACCGGGGAGCTGTTTTTT

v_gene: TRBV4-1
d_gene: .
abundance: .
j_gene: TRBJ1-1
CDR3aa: CASSQGQKNTEAFF
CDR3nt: TGCGCCAGCAGCCAAGGACAGAAGAACACTGAAGCTTTCTTT

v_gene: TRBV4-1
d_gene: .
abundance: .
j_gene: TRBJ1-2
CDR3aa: CASSQVRGGYGYTF
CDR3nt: TGCGCCAGCAGCCAAGTCCGAGGAGGGTATGGCTACACCTTC

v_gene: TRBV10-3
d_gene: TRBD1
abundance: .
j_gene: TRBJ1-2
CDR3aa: CATGTGGDIVYGYTF
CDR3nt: TGTGCCACCGGGACAGGGGGCGATATAGTCTATGGCTACACCTTC

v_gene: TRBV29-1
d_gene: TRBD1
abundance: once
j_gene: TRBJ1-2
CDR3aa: CSVGTGERYGYTF
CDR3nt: TGCAGCGTTGGGACAGGGGAACGCTATGGCTACACCTTC

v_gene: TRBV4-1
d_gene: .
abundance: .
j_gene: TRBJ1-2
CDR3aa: CASSQVGLFNYGYTF
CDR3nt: TGCGCCAGCAGCCAGGTGGGGCTCTTTAACTATGGCTACACCTTC

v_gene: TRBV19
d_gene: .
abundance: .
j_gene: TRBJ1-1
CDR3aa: CASSIGRDTLNTEAFF
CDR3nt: TGTGCCAGTAGTATCGGTAGGGACACCCTGAACACTGAAGCTTTCTTT

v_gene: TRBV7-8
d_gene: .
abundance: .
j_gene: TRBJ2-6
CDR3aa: CASSPGAGLGTIGGANVLTF
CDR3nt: TGTGCCAGCAGCCCTGGGGCAGGATTGGGTACTATAGGTGGGGCCAACGTCCTGACTTTC

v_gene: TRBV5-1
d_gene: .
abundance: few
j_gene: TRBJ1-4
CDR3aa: CASSLAGGQTGEKLFF
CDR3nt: TGCGCCAGCAGCTTGGCCGGGGGGCAGACTGGTGAAAAACTGTTTTTT

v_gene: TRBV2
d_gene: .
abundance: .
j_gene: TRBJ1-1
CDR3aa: CASSTAFQGATEAFF
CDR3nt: TGTGCCAGCAGCACAGCATTCCAGGGTGCCACTGAAGCTTTCTTT

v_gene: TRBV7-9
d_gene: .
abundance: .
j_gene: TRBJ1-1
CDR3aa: CASIQQVLNTEAFF
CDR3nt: TGTGCCAGCATCCAACAGGTTCTGAACACTGAAGCTTTCTTT

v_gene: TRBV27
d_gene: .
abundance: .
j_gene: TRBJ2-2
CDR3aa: CASSFSGFGELFF
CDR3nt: TGTGCCAGCAGTTTCTCAGGGTTCGGGGAGCTGTTTTTT